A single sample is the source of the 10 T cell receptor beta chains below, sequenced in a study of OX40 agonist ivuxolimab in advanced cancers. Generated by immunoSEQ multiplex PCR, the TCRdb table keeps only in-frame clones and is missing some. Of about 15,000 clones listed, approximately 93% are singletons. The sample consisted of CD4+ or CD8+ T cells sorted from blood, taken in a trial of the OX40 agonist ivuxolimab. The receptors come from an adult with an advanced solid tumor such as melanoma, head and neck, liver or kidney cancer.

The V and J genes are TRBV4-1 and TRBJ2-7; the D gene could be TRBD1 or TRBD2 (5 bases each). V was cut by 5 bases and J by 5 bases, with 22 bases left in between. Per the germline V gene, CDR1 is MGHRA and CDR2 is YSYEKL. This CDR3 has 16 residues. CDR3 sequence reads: CASSTYRDGFSNEQYF. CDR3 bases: TGCGCCAGCAGCACGTATCGGGACGGATTTTCTAACGAGCAGTACTTC.

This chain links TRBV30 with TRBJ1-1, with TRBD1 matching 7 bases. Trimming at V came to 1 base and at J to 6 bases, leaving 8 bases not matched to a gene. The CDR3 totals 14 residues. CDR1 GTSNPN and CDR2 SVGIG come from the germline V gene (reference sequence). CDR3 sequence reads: CAWSGQGSRAEAFF. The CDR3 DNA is TGTGCCTGGAGTGGACAGGGATCTCGCGCTGAAGCTTTCTTT.

The CDR3 DNA reads as TGTGCCAGCAGCGCCAGTACAGCTCGCGGAAACACCATATATTTT. This codes for CASSASTARGNTIYF. The rearrangement joins TRBV9 to TRBJ1-3; no reliable D call. The ends were cut back, 3 bases at V and 4 bases at J, with 14 bases in the middle. CDR3 length: 15 residues. CDR1 and CDR2 (germline): SGDLS, YYNGEE.

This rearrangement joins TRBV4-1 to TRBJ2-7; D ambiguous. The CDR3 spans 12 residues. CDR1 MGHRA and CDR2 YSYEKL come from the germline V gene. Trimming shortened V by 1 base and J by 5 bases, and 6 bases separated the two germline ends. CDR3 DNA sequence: TGCGCCAGCAGCCAAGTTGGGGACGAGCAGTACTTC. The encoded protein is CASSQVGDEQYF.

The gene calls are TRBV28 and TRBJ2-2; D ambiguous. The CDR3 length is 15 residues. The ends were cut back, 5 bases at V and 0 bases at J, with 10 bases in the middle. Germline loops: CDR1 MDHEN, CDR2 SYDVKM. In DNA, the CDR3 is TGTGCCAGCAGTCCAGTCATTCCGAACACCGGGGAGCTGTTTTTT. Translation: CASSPVIPNTGELFF.

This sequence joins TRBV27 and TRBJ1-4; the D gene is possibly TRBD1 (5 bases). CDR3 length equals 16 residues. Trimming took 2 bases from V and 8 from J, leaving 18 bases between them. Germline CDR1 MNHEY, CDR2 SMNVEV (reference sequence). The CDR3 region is CASSLTVAGRGEKLFF. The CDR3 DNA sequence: TGTGCCAGCAGTTTAACCGTAGCGGGTCGGGGGGAAAAACTGTTTTTT.

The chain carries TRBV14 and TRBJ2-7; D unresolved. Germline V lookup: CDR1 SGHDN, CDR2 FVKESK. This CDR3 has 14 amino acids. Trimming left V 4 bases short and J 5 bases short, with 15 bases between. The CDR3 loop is CASSPLSGPHEQYF. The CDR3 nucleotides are TGTGCCAGCAGCCCCCTTTCTGGGCCCCACGAGCAGTACTTC.

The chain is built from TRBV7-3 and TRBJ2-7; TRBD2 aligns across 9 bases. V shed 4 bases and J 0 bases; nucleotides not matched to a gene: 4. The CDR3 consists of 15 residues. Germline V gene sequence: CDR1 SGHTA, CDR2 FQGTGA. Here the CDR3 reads CASSSSGGNSYEQYF. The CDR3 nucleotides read TGTGCCAGCAGCTCCAGCGGGGGGAACTCCTACGAGCAGTACTTC.

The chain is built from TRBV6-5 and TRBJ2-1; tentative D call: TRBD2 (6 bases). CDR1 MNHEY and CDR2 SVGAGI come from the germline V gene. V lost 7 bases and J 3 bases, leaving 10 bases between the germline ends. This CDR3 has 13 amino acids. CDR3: CASTSGSYNEQFF. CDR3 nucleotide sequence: TGTGCCAGCACCTCCGGGAGCTACAATGAGCAGTTCTTC.

CDR3 sequence reads: CASNTGGRGQPQHF. In DNA, the CDR3 is TGTGCCAGCAATACGGGGGGCCGCGGTCAGCCCCAGCATTTT. The chain is built from TRBV6-6 and TRBJ1-5; D is possibly TRBD1 (6 bases). Trimming removed 7 bases from V and 6 bases from J, with 16 bases in between. Looked up from germline, CDR1 is MNHNY and CDR2 is SVGAGI (reference sequence). This CDR3 contains 14 residues.